This T cell receptor (beta chain) was recorded in a study of T cell responses to AZD1222 COVID-19 vaccine. Produced via immunoSEQ multiplex PCR; TCRdb's table is partial and in-frame only. Here the sample spans 140,000 to 150,000 clones, 92% being singletons. The CDR3 extends over 12 amino acids. Trimming cost V 6 bases and J 7 bases, with 13 bases left between them. Per the germline V gene, CDR1 is SQVTM and CDR2 is ANQGSEA. The J gene is TRBJ1-5, the V gene TRBV29-1; D is possibly TRBD1 (6 bases). Source: peripheral blood, taken on day 0 of AZD1222 vaccination. The TCR originated in an adult in good health. DNA of the CDR3: TGCAGCGTAGGGGGAAAGGGACAGCCCCAGCATTTT. Translating it yields CSVGGKGQPQHF.